The clone carrying this TCR beta chain showed up just once. The antigen is unknown. Noted treatment: oral pan-JAK inhibitor, 5-10 mg twice daily. This sample was taken from a study of CD8+ T cells in alopecia areata. Following extraction, RNA underwent reverse transcription to cDNA, which served as the sequencing template. Only in-frame clones appear in the TCRdb table, and some are missing; sequencing was by immunoSEQ multiplex PCR. The sample lists about 64,000 clones; around 42% were seen once. Study-wide findings and caveats: For baseline CD8+ expansion, any link to response stays uncertain with one nonresponder. Scalp samples also yield sequences from resident alphabeta T cells of normal skin.

Per the germline V gene, CDR1 is ENHRY and CDR2 is SYGVKD. The V gene lost 7 bases and the J gene lost 1 base, with 17 bases spanning the gap. The CDR3 is 17 amino acids. V usage is TRBV10-3 and J usage is TRBJ2-6; D is ambiguous. This TCR was sampled from a human donor with alopecia areata. The sequencing here drew on CD8+ T cells sorted from blood, taken between weeks 36 and 40, from a patient treated with tofacitinib. This CDR3 reads CAIKSFLTASGANVLTF. DNA for the CDR3: TGTGCCATCAAATCCTTTTTGACGGCTTCTGGGGCCAACGTCCTGACTTTC.